Below are 8 T cell receptor beta chains sequenced from a single sample in a study of beta chain features in type 1 diabetes. The entirety of the isolated RNA underwent reverse transcription, so expressed TCRB transcripts were sequenced. Method: immunoSEQ multiplex PCR; TCRdb's copy keeps in-frame clones and lacks some. Of 240,000 or so clones in the sample, 68% are singletons; the top ten hold 0.053%. Sequencing was carried out using naive CD4+ T cells from blood. These receptors originate from a young man in good health.

V usage is TRBV30 and J usage is TRBJ2-3; possible D gene TRBD1, 6 bases. Germline V lookup: CDR1 GTSNPN, CDR2 SVGIG (reference sequence). V was shortened by 4 bases and J by 2 bases, with 16 bases between the two germline ends. This CDR3 comprises 15 residues. The CDR3 nucleotides are TGTGCCTGGAAAACAGGACAGCGCTACACAGATACGCAGTATTTT. Its protein product is CAWKTGQRYTDTQYF.

This chain joins TRBV7-6 and TRBJ2-7, with 12 bases aligning to TRBD1. Trimming cost V 5 bases and J 7 bases; bases outside gene matches: 12. Looked up from germline, CDR1 is SGHVS and CDR2 is FNYEAQ. This CDR3 region has 16 residues. CDR3 region: CASSTRGGQGAREQYF. The CDR3 nucleotides are TGTGCCAGCAGCACCCGAGGGGGACAGGGGGCGCGAGAGCAGTACTTC.

This clone was counted a few times. The V call is TRBV14, the J call TRBJ2-7; D is uncertain. V was trimmed by 3 bases and J by 4 bases, leaving 4 bases between them. The germline CDR1 and CDR2 sequences are SGHDN and FVKESK. This CDR3 spans 11 amino acids. Written as DNA, the CDR3 is TGTGCCAGCAGCCACTTTTACGAGCAGTACTTC. As protein: CASSHFYEQYF.

The sample holds a few counts of this clone. Other DNA sequences in the same sample also yield this CDR3. The chain is built from TRBV29-1 and TRBJ2-3; possibly TRBD1 for D (5 bases). Trimming removed 3 bases at V and 1 base at J, with 5 bases between. From germline, CDR1 is SQVTM and CDR2 ANQGSEA. This CDR3 contains 12 residues. The chain's CDR3 is CSVDRGTDTQYF. The CDR3 nucleotides are TGCAGCGTTGACAGGGGCACAGATACGCAGTATTTT.

There are a few counts of this clone. The rearrangement joins TRBV15 to TRBJ1-6; D uncertain. Trimming pared 0 bases from V and 9 bases from J, leaving 18 bases between. The CDR3 loop spans 17 amino acids. CDR1 LNHNV and CDR2 YYDKDF come from the germline V gene (reference sequence). The CDR3 is CATSRDSRAGHGSPLHF. The CDR3 DNA reads TGTGCCACCAGCAGAGATAGTAGGGCAGGTCACGGTTCACCCCTCCACTTT.

The V and J genes are TRBV30 and TRBJ2-3, with D possibly matching TRBD1 (6 bases). V was trimmed by 1 base and J by 1 base, leaving 12 bases between them. Germline CDR1 GTSNPN, CDR2 SVGIG (reference sequence). This CDR3 region has 15 residues. Written as DNA, the CDR3 is TGTGCCTGGAGTGGCACAGGGAAAGGCACAGATACGCAGTATTTT. Translating gives CAWSGTGKGTDTQYF.

This clone appeared a single time. J is TRBJ2-3 and V is TRBV6-5; no clear D gene. The germline V gene encodes CDR1 MNHEY and CDR2 SVGAGI. This CDR3 spans 13 amino acids. The CDR3 here is CVTVGPGTDTQYF. CDR3 coding DNA: TGTGTTACGGTAGGCCCCGGCACAGATACGCAGTATTTT.

The chain employs TRBV30 and TRBJ2-3; weak D call: TRBD1 (6 bases). CDR1 GTSNPN and CDR2 SVGIG come from the germline V gene (reference sequence). V shed 0 bases and J shed 6 bases, with 19 bases lying between them. This CDR3 region has 16 residues. The CDR3 DNA reads TGTGCCTGGAGTGTACGAGGGGGAAAGCTTGCCGATACGCAGTATTTT. It specifies CAWSVRGGKLADTQYF.